The entry below describes one T cell receptor (beta chain). The antigen this receptor binds is unknown. Base qualities are missing; no much larger clone stands one base away. Sequencing took place on an Illumina NovaSeq 6000. cDNA libraries for TCRalpha and TCRbeta were prepared by 5'RACE using constant-segment primers, with sample barcodes and unique molecular identifiers added. Trizol reagent was used to extract RNA from every sample. The libraries were amplified in two PCR steps, and the second step added a second sample barcode and Illumina TruSeq adapters. The libraries were sequenced on an Illumina NovaSeq using 2 x 150 bp paired-end reads. In the source study's methods: Demultiplexing of reads and collapsing into UMI-guided consensus sequences were performed with migec v1.2.7. Using mixcr v2.1.11, UMI consensuses were aligned to TRA and TRB V and J templates and then assembled into clonotypes. A clonotype was counted as expanded or contracted only when both edgeR and NoisET called the clonotype significant, with the noise models trained on biological replicates. For edgeR calls, the cutoffs were a false discovery rate-adjusted p below 0.01 and a log2 fold-change threshold of 1. As an exploratory analysis of dynamics, max-normalized trajectories of the 1000 most abundant clonotypes were examined by PCA with hierarchical clustering. Separately sequenced CD4+ and CD8+ repertoires were used to assign a CD4 or CD8 phenotype to each responding clone. The public reads were quality trimmed at Q25 with fastp and then assembled into clones with MiXCR by TCRdb, keeping productive beta chains. Identical CDR3 proteins give one entry, which carries the most common genes and DNA. The V and J calls follow TCRdb's processing rather than the paper's. The sample table holds 500,000 to 600,000 distinct CDR3 sequences, of which over 15% were seen once. The ten largest clones take up 12% of the sample.

These data originate in a study of T-cell memory formation after mild COVID-19 (dated by TCRdb to about 2021). Broadly, across the study: Most TCR sequence clusters were specific to one of the two donors. Two young, previously healthy adult volunteers, one female and one male, were included in the cohort. In a couple of donors, T-cell clones that expanded and contracted after mild COVID-19 were tracked by sequencing TCRalpha and TCRbeta repertoires over time.

Here is what the overall study found, with its caveats: The detection of some responding clones in pre-infection memory suggests that pre-existing cross-reactive memory T cells joined the SARS-CoV-2 response. Clones contracting from day 15 to 85 had balanced CD4/CD8 phenotypes, while a second wave expanding from day 15 to 37 was biased towards CD4+. Contracting CD4+ clones turned up mainly in the CM and EM memory subsets, whereas EMRA was where CD8+ clones were enriched. SARS-CoV-2 specificity was not confirmed for the second-wave clones peaking on day 37. The study covered only a couple of mild cases, and larger cohorts including severe cases with pre-infection samples were considered necessary.

Ficoll-Paque density gradient centrifugation was used to isolate PBMCs. The TCR sequence derives from an adult woman who had mild COVID-19 (a few samples of this study predate the infection). The sample titles of this study are shuffled in the database, so cell type and time point are left out; the donor was told from shared clones. Sequenced input: PBMCs or a T cell subset sorted from them (not recorded which).

The base sequence is TGTGCCAGCTCACCGCCGTACAGGGAGAAGACCCAGTACTTC. Its translation is CASSPPYREKTQYF. The sequence joins TRBV18 to TRBJ2-5; a tentative D match to TRBD1 spans 6 bases. The CDR3 starts with the cysteine, ends with the phenylalanine, and has 14 residues. Only CDR3 DNA is held: 42 bases, read in frame from base 1. V lost 3 bases and J lost 6 bases; the stretch between them is 14 bases long. As encoded in the germline V gene, CDR1 is KGHSH while CDR2 is LQKENI.